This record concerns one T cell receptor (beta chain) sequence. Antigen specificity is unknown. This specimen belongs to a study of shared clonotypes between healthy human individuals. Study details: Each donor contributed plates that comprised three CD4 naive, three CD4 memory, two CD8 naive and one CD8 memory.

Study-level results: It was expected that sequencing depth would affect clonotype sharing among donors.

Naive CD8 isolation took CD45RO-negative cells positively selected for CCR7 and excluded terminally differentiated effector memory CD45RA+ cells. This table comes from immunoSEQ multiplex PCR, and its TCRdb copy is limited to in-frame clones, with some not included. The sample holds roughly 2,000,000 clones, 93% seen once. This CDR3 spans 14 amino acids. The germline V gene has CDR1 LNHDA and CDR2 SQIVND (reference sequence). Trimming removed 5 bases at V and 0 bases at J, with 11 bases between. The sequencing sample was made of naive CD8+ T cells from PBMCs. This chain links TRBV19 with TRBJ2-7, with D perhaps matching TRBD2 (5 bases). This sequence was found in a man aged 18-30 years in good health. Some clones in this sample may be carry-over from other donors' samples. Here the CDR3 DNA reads TGTGCCAGTAGTCGACGGACTGACTCCTACGAGCAGTACTTC. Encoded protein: CASSRRTDSYEQYF. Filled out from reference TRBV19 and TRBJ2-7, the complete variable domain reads DGGITQSPKYLFRKEGQNVTLSCEQNLNHDAMYWYRQDPGQGLRLIYYSQIVNDFQKGDIAEGYSVSREKKESFPLTVTSAQKNPTAFYLCASSRRTDSYEQYFGPGTRLTVT.